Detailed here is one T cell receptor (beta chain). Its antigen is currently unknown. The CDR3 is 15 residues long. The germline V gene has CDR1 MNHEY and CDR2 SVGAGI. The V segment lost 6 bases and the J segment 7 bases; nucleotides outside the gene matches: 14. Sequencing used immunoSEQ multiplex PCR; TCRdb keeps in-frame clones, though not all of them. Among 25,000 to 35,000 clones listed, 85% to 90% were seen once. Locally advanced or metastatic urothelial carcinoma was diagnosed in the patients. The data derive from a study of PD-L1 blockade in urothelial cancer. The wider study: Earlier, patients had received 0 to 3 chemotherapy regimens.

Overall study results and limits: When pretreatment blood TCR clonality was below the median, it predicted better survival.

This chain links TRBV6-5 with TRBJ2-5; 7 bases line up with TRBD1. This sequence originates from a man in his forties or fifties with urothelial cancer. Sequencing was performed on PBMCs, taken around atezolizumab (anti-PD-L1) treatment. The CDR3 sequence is CASRFTGAALGTQYF. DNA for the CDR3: TGTGCCAGCAGATTCACAGGGGCAGCGCTGGGGACCCAGTACTTC.